The 18 T cell receptor beta chains presented below share a single source sample, sequenced in a study of T-cell reconstitution after alpha-beta-depleted transplantation in children. Study results and caveats: When one year had passed after transplant, most T-cell counts and diversity came from newly produced T cells.

This sample's TCRbeta library carried unique molecular identifier barcodes. Via MiXCR, TCRdb re-called the PCR reads, giving one row per CDR3 protein. Of some 300,000 distinct CDR3 sequences listed, over 7% are singletons. Their recognized antigens are unknown. The specimen comprised peripheral blood, sampled 360 days after TCRalphabeta/CD19-depleted stem cell transplant. These receptors were collected from a female patient aged 2-10 years who had a stem cell transplant for Fanconi anemia, so the T cells may come from the graft donor.

Ten or more counts support this clonotype. The rearrangement joins TRBV4-2 to TRBJ1-1; TRBD1 matches at 7 bases. This CDR3 has 17 residues. From germline, CDR1 is LGHNA and CDR2 YNFKEQ. Trimming took 4 bases from V and 1 from J; bases not matched to a gene: 12. As DNA, the CDR3 is TGTGCCAGCAGCCCGCAAGCATGGGGACAGTCGAACACTGAAGCTTTCTTT. Protein product: CASSPQAWGQSNTEAFF.

This clonotype was detected only a few times. The gene calls are TRBV28 and TRBJ1-5; no firm D call. Between the trimmed V and J ends, which lost 2 bases and 3 bases, there was a span of 17 bases. The germline V gene encodes CDR1 MDHEN and CDR2 SYDVKM. The CDR3 runs to 17 residues. The CDR3 sequence is CASSLIPIPEDNQPQHF. In DNA form, the CDR3 reads TGTGCCAGCAGTTTAATCCCGATCCCGGAGGACAATCAGCCCCAGCATTTT.

This clonotype came up many times. The CDR3 sequence: CATSRLAGNYRELFF. DNA of the CDR3: TGTGCCACCAGCAGACTAGCGGGGAATTACCGGGAGCTGTTTTTT. The gene calls are TRBV15 and TRBJ2-2, with 9 nucleotides matching TRBD2. J lost 9 bases, V lost 2 bases, and 7 bases had no gene match. CDR1 is LNHNV, CDR2 YYDKDF, per germline (reference sequence). The CDR3 contains 15 residues. Based on the CDR3 plus reference TRBV15 and TRBJ2-2, the full variable domain is DAMVIQNPRYQVTQFGKPVTLSCSQTLNHNVMYWYQQKSSQAPKLLFHYYDKDFNNEADTPDNFQSRRPNTSFCFLDIRSPGLGDTAMYLCATSRLAGNYRELFFGEGSRLTVL.

About this clonotype itself: A single base separates this from a much larger clone, so it may be a read error. In nucleotides, the CDR3 is TGTGCCAGCAGCGGAGAGCTAGCGGGAGGGCCACAGTCCCAGTACTTC. Residues: CASSGELAGGPQSQYF. The chain combines TRBV7-7 with TRBJ2-5; 12 bases are shared with TRBD2. V lost 5 bases, J lost 9 bases, and 13 bases stayed unmatched. The CDR3 totals 16 residues. Germline CDR1 and CDR2: SSHAT and FNYEAQ (reference sequence).

The sample holds many counts of this clonotype. J is TRBJ1-1 and V is TRBV28, with D possibly being TRBD1 (6 bases). Looked up from germline, CDR1 is MDHEN and CDR2 is SYDVKM. Trimming took off 5 bases at V and 8 bases at J, with 21 bases between the two ends. The CDR3 extends over 15 amino acids. The CDR3 here is CASSLHAGAQREAFF. The CDR3 DNA sequence: TGTGCCAGCAGTCTCCACGCGGGGGCTCAGCGGGAAGCTTTCTTT.

The chain recombines TRBV18 with TRBJ1-5, with D tentatively TRBD1 (5 bases). V was shortened by 2 bases and J by 3 bases, with 14 bases between the two germline ends. This CDR3 comprises 16 residues. In germline, CDR1 is KGHSH, CDR2 LQKENI. This CDR3 reads CASSPSGTASNQPQHF. Written as DNA, the CDR3 is TGTGCCAGCTCACCAAGCGGGACCGCTTCCAATCAGCCCCAGCATTTT.

This clonotype was counted many times. The rearrangement uses TRBV28 and TRBJ1-4, with unresolved D. Per germline, CDR1 MDHEN and CDR2 SYDVKM. The CDR3 consists of 15 residues. Trimming stripped 2 bases from V and 3 bases from J, with 10 bases between. The CDR3 DNA is TGTGCCAGCAGTTTAGCGCATGGGCCTAATGAAAAACTGTTTTTT. It is translated as CASSLAHGPNEKLFF.

This clonotype was detected many times. J is TRBJ1-4 and V is TRBV7-9; D is unclear. V gave up 5 bases and J gave up 0 bases, with 10 bases separating them. CDR1 is SEHNR and CDR2 is FQNEAQ in the germline V gene (reference sequence). CDR3 size: 15 residues. The CDR3, as DNA: TGTGCCAGCAGCCCGCCAGCTGCAACTAATGAAAAACTGTTTTTT. This translates into CASSPPAATNEKLFF.

This chain connects TRBV7-9 to TRBJ2-7; tentative D call: TRBD2 (6 bases). The CDR3 covers 13 residues. CDR1 and CDR2 (germline): SEHNR, FQNEAQ (reference sequence). V gave up 1 base and J gave up 5 bases, with 9 bases separating them. CDR3 bases: TGTGCCAGCAGCTTAGAATCGGGGGACGAGCAGTACTTC. The encoded protein is CASSLESGDEQYF. Complete variable domain (other parts from reference TRBV7-9 and TRBJ2-7): DTGVSQNPRHKITKRGQNVTFRCDPISEHNRLYWYRQTLGQGPEFLTYFQNEAQLEKSRLLSDRFSAERPKGSFSTLEIQRTEQGDSAMYLCASSLESGDEQYFGPGTRLTVT.

This clonotype was seen at least ten times. This chain links TRBV7-9 with TRBJ2-3; 7 bases are shared with TRBD1. This CDR3 is built from 17 residues. The V gene end was trimmed by 5 bases and the J gene end by 0 bases; junction bases not matched to a gene: 11. The germline V gene has CDR1 SEHNR and CDR2 FQNEAQ (reference sequence). The CDR3 loop reads CASSPEEQGQSTDTQYF. In DNA form, the CDR3 reads TGTGCCAGCAGCCCTGAAGAACAGGGACAGAGCACAGATACGCAGTATTTT.

This clonotype occurred many times. This chain connects TRBV4-3 to TRBJ2-1; TRBD2 agrees at 10 bases. Germline CDR1 reads LGHNA; CDR2 reads YSLEER. The J segment lost 7 bases and the V segment lost 0 bases, leaving 9 bases of the junction unmatched. The CDR3 spans 17 residues. This CDR3 reads CASSQEPSGGLLNEQFF. CDR3 nucleotide sequence: TGCGCCAGCAGCCAAGAACCTAGCGGGGGACTCCTGAATGAGCAGTTCTTC.

This clonotype was counted between two and nine times. The rearrangement uses TRBV18 and TRBJ2-7; D call uncertain. CDR3 size: 14 residues. Trimming pared 6 bases from V and 3 bases from J, leaving 15 bases between. Germline-derived CDR1 and CDR2 are KGHSH and LQKENI. The CDR3 region has the DNA TGTGCCAGCTCGGGCCGGCACAGTGGCTACGAGCAGTACTTC. It codes for CASSGRHSGYEQYF.

This clonotype was recorded at least ten times. The gene calls are TRBV21-1 and TRBJ1-1. TRBV21-1 is flagged as a pseudogene. This CDR3 region has 16 residues. CDR3 sequence (DNA): TGTGCCAAACGGACCAGGGACGCGGGAATGAACACTGAAGCTTTCTTT. This translates into CAKRTRDAGMNTEAFF.

The rearrangement links TRBV6-2 or TRBV6-3 to TRBJ1-5; possible D gene TRBD1, 6 bases. The CDR3 is made up of 18 amino acids. Germline V gives CDR1 MNHEY, CDR2 SVGEGT. The germline V and J ends were trimmed by 0 bases and 2 bases, with 17 bases remaining between them. CDR3 loop: CASSYSIGGAYGNQPQHF. The CDR3 DNA follows: TGTGCCAGCAGTTACTCGATCGGGGGGGCTTACGGCAATCAGCCCCAGCATTTT.

This clonotype was detected many times. V gene TRBV20-1 combines with J gene TRBJ2-1; no definite D call. Trimming shortened V by 0 bases and J by 2 bases, and 8 bases separated the two germline ends. The CDR3 is 14 amino acids. CDR1 DFQATT and CDR2 SNEGSKA come from the germline V gene (reference sequence). The CDR3 DNA reads as TGCAGTGCTAGAGATCCTATTCCCTACAATGAGCAGTTCTTC. Translating gives CSARDPIPYNEQFF.

This clonotype has a count of ten or more. CDR3 sequence reads: CASSLGLSRELFF. The CDR3 DNA sequence: TGTGCCAGCAGCTTAGGCCTTAGTAGGGAGCTGTTTTTT. This sequence joins TRBV11-2 and TRBJ2-2, with D unresolved. Trimming took off 1 base at V and 9 bases at J, with 9 bases between the two ends. The CDR3 runs 13 residues. CDR1 is SGHAT and CDR2 is FQNNGV in the germline V gene.

This clonotype has a handful of counts. V gene TRBV15 combines with J gene TRBJ1-3; TRBD1 might be the D (5 bases). Germline V gene sequence: CDR1 LNHNV, CDR2 YYDKDF (reference sequence). The length of the CDR3 is 15 residues. V lost 0 bases to trimming and J lost 4 bases, with 10 bases between them. In nucleotides, the CDR3 is TGTGCCACCAGCAGAGATTCTGGACAAGGAAACACCATATATTTT. This translates into CATSRDSGQGNTIYF.

This clonotype was seen repeatedly, ten times or more. V usage is TRBV29-1 and J usage is TRBJ1-1; D is undetermined. Trimming pared 3 bases from V and 3 bases from J, leaving 11 bases between. Per germline, CDR1 SQVTM and CDR2 ANQGSEA. The CDR3 has 13 residues. In DNA, the CDR3 is TGCAGCGTTGACCCGAGTTATTACACTGAAGCTTTCTTT. It yields the protein CSVDPSYYTEAFF.